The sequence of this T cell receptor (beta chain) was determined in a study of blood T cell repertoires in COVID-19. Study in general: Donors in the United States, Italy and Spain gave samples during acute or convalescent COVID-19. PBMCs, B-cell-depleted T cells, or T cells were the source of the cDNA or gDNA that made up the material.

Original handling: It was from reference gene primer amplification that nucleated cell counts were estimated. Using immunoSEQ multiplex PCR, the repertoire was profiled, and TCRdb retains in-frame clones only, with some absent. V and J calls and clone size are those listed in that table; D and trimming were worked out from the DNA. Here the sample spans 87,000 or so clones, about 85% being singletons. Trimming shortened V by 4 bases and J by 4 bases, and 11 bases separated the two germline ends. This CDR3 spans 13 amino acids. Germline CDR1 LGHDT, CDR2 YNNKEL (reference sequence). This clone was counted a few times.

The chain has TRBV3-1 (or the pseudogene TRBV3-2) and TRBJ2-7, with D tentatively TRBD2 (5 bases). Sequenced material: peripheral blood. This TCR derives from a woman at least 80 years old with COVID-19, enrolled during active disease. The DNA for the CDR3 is TGTGCCAGCAGCCCTCCAAGCGGATACGAGCAGTACTTC. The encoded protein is CASSPPSGYEQYF.